This entry is about one T cell receptor (beta chain). Antigen unknown. Sequencing used immunoSEQ multiplex PCR; TCRdb keeps in-frame clones, though not all of them. Of some 1 million clones in the sample, 65% to 80% were seen once. The data are from a study of shared clonotypes between healthy human individuals. The wider study: Donors had three CD4 naive, three CD4 memory, two CD8 naive and one CD8 memory plate apiece.

Study-wide results and limits: Clonotype sharing across a few donors was observed for around 5% of naive CD4 clonotypes. Memory subsets generally showed smaller estimated richness than naive subsets did.

The source material was memory CD4+ T cells sorted from blood. Described subset: CD45RA-negative fraction. The sequence was collected from a man between 18 and 29 years old in good health.

The CDR3 loop reads CSVGQGVGEQYF. The DNA of the CDR3 is TGCAGCGTTGGCCAGGGAGTGGGCGAGCAGTACTTC. This chain uses TRBV29-1 with TRBJ2-7, with D perhaps assigned TRBD1 or TRBD2 (5 bases each). In germline, CDR1 is SQVTM, CDR2 ANQGSEA. The CDR3 loop spans 12 amino acids. V was shortened by 4 bases and J by 6 bases, with 13 bases between the two germline ends.